One and the same sample provided the 2 T cell receptor beta chains below, sequenced in a study of blood T cell repertoires in COVID-19. Assay used: immunoSEQ multiplex PCR; TCRdb lists only in-frame clones, some missing. The data contain about 14,000 clones, around 80% of them singletons. The sample comprised peripheral blood. These TCRs come from a woman aged 45-65 years with active or convalescent COVID-19.

The chain links TRBV4-1 to TRBJ2-5; 8 bases map to TRBD1. After removal of 1 base from V and 5 bases from J, the junction contained 6 bases not matched to a gene. Germline V gene sequence: CDR1 MGHRA, CDR2 YSYEKL. The CDR3 length is 15 residues. DNA of the CDR3: TGCGCCAGCAGCCAAGGGACAGGGACAGAGGAGACCCAGTACTTC. This encodes CASSQGTGTEETQYF.

The chain carries TRBV6-1 and TRBJ1-4; possibly TRBD1 for D (6 bases). V dropped 0 bases and J dropped 7 bases, with 12 bases sitting between them. This CDR3 contains 15 residues. The germline V gene encodes CDR1 MNHNS and CDR2 SASEGT. The CDR3 nucleotides are TGTGCCAGCAGTGAAGCGCGAGGGGGTGTTGAAAAACTGTTTTTT. Encoded protein: CASSEARGGVEKLFF.